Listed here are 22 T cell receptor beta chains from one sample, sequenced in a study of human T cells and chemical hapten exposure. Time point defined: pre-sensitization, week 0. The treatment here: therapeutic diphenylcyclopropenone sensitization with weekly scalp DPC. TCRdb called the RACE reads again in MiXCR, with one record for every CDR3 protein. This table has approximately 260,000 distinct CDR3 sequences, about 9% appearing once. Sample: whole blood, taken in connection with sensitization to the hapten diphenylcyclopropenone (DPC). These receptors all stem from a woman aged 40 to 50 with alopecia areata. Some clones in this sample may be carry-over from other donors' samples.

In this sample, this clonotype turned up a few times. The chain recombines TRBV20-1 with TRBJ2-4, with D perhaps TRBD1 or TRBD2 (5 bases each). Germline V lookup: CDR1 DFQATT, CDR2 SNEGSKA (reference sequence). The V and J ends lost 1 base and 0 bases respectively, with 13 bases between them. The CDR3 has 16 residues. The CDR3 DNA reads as TGCAGTGCTAGAGGGGACGGGAAGATAGCCAAAAACATTCAGTACTTC. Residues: CSARGDGKIAKNIQYF.

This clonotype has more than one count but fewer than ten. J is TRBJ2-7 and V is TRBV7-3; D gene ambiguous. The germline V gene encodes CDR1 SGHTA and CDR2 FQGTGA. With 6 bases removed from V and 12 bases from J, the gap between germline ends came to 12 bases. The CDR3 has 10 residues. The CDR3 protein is CASRAGYTYF. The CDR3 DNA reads TGTGCCAGCAGGGCCGGGTATACGTACTTC.

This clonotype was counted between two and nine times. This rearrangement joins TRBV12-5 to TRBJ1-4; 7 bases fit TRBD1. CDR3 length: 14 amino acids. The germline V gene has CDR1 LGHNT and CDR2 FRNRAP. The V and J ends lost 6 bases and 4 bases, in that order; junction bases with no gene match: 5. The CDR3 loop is CASGGDRSNEKLFF. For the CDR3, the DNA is TGTGCTAGTGGGGGGGACAGAAGTAATGAAAAACTGTTTTTT.

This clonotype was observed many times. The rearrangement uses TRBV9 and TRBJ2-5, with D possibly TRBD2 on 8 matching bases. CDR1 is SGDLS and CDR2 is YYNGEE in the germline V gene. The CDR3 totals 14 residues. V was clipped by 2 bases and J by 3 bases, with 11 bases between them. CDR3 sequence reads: CASSVSGTEETQYF. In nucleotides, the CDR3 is TGTGCCAGCAGCGTTAGCGGGACAGAAGAGACCCAGTACTTC.

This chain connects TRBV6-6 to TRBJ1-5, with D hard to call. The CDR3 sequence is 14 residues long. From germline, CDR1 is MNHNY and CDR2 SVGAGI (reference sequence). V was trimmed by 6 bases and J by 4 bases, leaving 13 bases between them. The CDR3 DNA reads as TGTGCCAGCAGCCTTCGACGGGGTAATCAGCCCCAGCATTTT. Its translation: CASSLRRGNQPQHF.

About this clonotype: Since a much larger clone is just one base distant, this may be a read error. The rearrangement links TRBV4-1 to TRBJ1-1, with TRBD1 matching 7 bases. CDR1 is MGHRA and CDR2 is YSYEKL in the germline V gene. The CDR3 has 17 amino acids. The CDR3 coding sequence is TGCGCCAGCAGCCAAGTTTTCGGGCAGGGGGGGAACACTAAAGCTTTCTTT. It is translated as CASSQVFGQGGNTKAFF.

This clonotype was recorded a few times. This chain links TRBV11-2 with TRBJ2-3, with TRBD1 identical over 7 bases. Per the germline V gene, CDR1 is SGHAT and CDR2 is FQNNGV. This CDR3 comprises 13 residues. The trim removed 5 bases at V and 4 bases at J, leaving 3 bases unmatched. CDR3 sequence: CASSPTGPDTQYF. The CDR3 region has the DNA TGTGCCAGCAGCCCGACAGGGCCAGATACGCAGTATTTT.

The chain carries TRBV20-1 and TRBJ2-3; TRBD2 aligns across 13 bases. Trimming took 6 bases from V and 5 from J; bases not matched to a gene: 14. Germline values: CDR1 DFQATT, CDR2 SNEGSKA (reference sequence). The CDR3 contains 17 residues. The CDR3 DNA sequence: TGCAGTGCGGCAGGACTCGGACTAGCGGGAGTGTTAGATACGCAGTATTTT. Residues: CSAAGLGLAGVLDTQYF.

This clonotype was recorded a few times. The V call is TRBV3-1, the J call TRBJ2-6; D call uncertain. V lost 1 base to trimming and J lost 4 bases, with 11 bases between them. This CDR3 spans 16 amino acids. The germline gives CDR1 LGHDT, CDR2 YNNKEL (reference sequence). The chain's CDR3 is CASSQVTGSGANVLTF. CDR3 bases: TGTGCCAGCAGCCAAGTAACGGGTTCCGGGGCCAACGTCCTGACTTTC.

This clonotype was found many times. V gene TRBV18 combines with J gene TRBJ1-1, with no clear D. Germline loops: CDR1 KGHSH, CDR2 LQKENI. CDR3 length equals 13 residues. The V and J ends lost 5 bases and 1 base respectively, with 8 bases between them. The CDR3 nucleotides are TGTGCCAGCTCAGCAGTGAAGAACACTGAAGCTTTCTTT. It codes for CASSAVKNTEAFF.

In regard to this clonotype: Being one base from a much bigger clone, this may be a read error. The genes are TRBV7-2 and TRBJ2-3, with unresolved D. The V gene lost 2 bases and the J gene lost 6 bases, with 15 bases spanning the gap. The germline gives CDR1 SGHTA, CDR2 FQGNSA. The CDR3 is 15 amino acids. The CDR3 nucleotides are TGTGCCAGCAGCTTACAGGAGCCCGTGGCGGATACGCAGTATTTT. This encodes CASSLQEPVADTQYF.

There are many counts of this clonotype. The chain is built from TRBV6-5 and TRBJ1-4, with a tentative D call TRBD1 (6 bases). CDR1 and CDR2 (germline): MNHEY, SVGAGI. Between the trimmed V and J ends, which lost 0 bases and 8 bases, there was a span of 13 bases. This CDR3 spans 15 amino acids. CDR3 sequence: CASSYSGQRGEKLFF. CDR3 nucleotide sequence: TGTGCCAGCAGTTACTCCGGACAGAGAGGAGAAAAACTGTTTTTT.

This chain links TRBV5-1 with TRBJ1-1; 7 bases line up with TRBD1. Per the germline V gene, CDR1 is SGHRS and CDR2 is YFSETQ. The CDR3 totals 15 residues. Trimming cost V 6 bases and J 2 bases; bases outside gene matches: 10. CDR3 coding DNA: TGCGCCAGCACTCTCCAGGGGGGGAGAAACACTGAAGCTTTCTTT. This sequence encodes CASTLQGGRNTEAFF.

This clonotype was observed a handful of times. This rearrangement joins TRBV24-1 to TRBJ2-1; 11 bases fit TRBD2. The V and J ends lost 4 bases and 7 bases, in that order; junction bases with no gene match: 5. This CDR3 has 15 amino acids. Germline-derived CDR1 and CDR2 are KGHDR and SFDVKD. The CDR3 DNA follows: TGTGCCACCAGTGACCTAGCGGGAGGAGTAAATGAGCAGTTCTTC. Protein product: CATSDLAGGVNEQFF.

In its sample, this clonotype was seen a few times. The CDR3 sequence is CASSLLPSGPKNIQYF. The CDR3, as DNA: TGTGCCAGCAGTTTATTGCCCTCGGGACCCAAAAACATTCAGTACTTC. V gene TRBV28 combines with J gene TRBJ2-4; either TRBD1 or TRBD2 may supply D (5 bases each). The germline gives CDR1 MDHEN, CDR2 SYDVKM. CDR3 length: 16 amino acids. Trimming removed 1 base at V and 2 bases at J, with 12 bases between.

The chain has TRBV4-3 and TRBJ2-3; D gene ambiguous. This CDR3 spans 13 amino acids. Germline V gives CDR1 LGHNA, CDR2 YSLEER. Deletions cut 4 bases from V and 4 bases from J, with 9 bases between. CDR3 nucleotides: TGCGCCAGCAGCCGTACTACCGCAGATACGCAGTATTTT. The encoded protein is CASSRTTADTQYF.

CDR3 in amino acids: CASSQNGGRGLDQPQHF. Here the CDR3 DNA reads TGTGCCAGCAGCCAAAATGGGGGCAGGGGGCTTGATCAGCCCCAGCATTTT. V gene TRBV3-1 combines with J gene TRBJ1-5; TRBD1 agrees at 8 bases. Per germline, CDR1 LGHDT and CDR2 YNNKEL (reference sequence). CDR3 size: 17 residues. Losses at the gene ends were 2 bases for V and 5 bases for J; bases not matched to a gene: 11.

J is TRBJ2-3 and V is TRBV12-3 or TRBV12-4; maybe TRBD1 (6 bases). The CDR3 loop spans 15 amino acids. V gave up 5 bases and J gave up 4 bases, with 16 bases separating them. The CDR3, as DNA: TGTGCCAGCAGTCCGACAGGCCGTGGGGCAGATACGCAGTATTTT. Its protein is CASSPTGRGADTQYF.

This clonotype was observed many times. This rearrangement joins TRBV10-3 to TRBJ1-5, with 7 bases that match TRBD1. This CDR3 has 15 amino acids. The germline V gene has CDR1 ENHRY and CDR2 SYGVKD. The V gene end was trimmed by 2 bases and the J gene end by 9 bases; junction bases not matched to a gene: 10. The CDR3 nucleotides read TGTGCCATCAGTGAGAATTTACAGGGGTCAGGGCCCCAGCATTTT. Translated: CAISENLQGSGPQHF.

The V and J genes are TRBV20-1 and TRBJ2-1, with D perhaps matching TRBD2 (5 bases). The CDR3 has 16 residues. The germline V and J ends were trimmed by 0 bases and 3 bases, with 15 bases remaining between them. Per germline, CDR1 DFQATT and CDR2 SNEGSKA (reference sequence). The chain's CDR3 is CSARDRASSSYNEQFF. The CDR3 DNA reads TGCAGTGCTAGAGATCGAGCTAGCTCGAGCTACAATGAGCAGTTCTTC.

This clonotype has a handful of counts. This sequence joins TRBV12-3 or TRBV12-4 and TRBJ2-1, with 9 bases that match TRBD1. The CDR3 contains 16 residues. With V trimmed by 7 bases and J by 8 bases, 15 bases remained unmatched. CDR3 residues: CASNPPGTGMWDEQFF. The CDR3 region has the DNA TGTGCCAGCAATCCGCCCGGGACAGGGATGTGGGATGAGCAGTTCTTC.

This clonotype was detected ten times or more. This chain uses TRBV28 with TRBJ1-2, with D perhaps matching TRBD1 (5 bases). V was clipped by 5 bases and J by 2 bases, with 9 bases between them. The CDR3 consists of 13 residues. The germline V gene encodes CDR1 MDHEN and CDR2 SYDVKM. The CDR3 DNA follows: TGTGCCAGCAGTCCGCCAGGGAACTATGGCTACACCTTC. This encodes CASSPPGNYGYTF.